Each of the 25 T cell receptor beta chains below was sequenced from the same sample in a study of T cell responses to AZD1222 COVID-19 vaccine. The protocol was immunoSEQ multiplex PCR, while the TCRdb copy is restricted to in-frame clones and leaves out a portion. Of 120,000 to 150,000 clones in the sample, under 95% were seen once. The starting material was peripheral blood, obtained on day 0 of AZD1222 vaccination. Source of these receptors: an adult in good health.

CDR3 nucleotides: TGTGCCACCAGTGATTCCCCGGCCTGGGGAGGGACAGATACGCAGTATTTT. It yields the protein CATSDSPAWGGTDTQYF. The rearrangement uses TRBV24-1 and TRBJ2-3; 7 positions agree with TRBD2. The CDR3 contains 17 residues. Germline CDR1 is KGHDR and CDR2 is SFDVKD. Trimming removed 2 bases from V and 3 bases from J; junction bases left unmatched: 10.

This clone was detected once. Written as DNA, the CDR3 is TGTGCCAGCAGCTTAAGGACGAATAATTCACCCCTCCACTTT. As protein: CASSLRTNNSPLHF. The V gene is TRBV7-2, the J gene TRBJ1-6; D is ambiguous. The germline V gene has CDR1 SGHTA and CDR2 FQGNSA. Trimming shortened V by 2 bases and J by 5 bases, and 7 bases separated the two germline ends. The CDR3 has 14 residues.

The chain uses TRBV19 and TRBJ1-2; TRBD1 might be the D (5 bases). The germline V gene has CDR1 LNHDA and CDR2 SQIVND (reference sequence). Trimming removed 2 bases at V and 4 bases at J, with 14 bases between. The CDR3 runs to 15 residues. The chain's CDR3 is CASSILRDGRYGYTF. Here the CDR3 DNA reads TGTGCCAGTAGTATACTACGGGACGGCCGCTATGGCTACACCTTC.

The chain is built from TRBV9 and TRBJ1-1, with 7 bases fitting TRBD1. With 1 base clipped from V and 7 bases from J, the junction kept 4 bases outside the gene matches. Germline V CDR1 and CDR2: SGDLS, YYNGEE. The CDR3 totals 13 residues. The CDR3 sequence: CASSVQTGSEAFF. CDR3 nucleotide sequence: TGTGCCAGCAGCGTACAGACAGGGAGTGAAGCTTTCTTT.

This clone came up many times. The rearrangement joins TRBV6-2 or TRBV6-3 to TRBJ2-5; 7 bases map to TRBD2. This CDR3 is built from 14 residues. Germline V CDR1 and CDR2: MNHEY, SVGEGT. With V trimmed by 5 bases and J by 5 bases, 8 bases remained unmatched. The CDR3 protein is CASSTGLESETQYF. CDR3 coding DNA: TGTGCCAGCAGTACTGGACTAGAATCGGAGACCCAGTACTTC.

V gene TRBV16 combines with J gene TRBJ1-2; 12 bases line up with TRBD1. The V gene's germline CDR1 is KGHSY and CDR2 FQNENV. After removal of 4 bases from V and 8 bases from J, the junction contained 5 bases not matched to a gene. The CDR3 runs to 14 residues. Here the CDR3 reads CASSPGQGARGYTF. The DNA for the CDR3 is TGTGCCAGCAGCCCGGGACAGGGGGCTCGAGGCTACACCTTC. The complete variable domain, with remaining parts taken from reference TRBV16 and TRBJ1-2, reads GEEVAQTPKHLVRGEGQKAKLYCAPIKGHSYVFWYQQVLKNEFKFLISFQNENVFDETGMPKERFSAKCLPNSPCSLEIQATKLEDSAVYFCASSPGQGARGYTFGSGTRLTVV.

CDR3 nucleotides: TGTGCCACAGCGGGCGGGGGGAACAATGAGCAGTTCTTC. It encodes CATAGGGNNEQFF. V is TRBV5-4 and J is TRBJ2-1; 8 bases map to TRBD2. CDR3 size: 13 residues. J was trimmed by 5 bases and V by 9 bases; bases with no gene match: 7. Germline loops: CDR1 SGHNT, CDR2 YYREEE (reference sequence).

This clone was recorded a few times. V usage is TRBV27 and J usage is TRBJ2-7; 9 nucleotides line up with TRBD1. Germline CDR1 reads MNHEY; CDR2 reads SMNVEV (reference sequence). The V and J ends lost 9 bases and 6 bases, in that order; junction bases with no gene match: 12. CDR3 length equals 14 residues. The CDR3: CASKTGQGYVEQYF. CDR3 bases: TGTGCCAGTAAGACTGGACAGGGGTATGTCGAGCAGTACTTC.

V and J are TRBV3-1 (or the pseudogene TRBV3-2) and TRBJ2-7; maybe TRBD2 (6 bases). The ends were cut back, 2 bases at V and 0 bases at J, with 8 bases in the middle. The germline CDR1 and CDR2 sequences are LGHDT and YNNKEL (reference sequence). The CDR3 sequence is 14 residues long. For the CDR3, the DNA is TGTGCCAGCAGCCAACGGGACTCCTCCTACGAGCAGTACTTC. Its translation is CASSQRDSSYEQYF.

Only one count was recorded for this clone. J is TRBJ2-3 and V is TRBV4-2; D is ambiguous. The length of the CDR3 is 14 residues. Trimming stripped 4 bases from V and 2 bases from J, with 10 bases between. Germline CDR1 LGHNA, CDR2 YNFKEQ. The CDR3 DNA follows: TGTGCCAGCAGCCCCCCTCGGAACACAGATACGCAGTATTTT. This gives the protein CASSPPRNTDTQYF.

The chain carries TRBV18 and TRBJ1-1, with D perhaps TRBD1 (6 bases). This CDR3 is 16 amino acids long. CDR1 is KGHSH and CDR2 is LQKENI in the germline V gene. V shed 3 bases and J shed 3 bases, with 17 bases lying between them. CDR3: CASSPSAQGWDTEAFF. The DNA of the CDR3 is TGTGCCAGCTCACCCTCAGCGCAGGGGTGGGACACTGAAGCTTTCTTT.

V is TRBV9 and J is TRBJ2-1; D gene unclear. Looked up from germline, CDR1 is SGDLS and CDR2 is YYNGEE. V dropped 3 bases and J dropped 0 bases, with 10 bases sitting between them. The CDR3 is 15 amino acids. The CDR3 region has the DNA TGTGCCAGCAGCGGTACCGAAAGCTCCTACAATGAGCAGTTCTTC. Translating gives CASSGTESSYNEQFF.

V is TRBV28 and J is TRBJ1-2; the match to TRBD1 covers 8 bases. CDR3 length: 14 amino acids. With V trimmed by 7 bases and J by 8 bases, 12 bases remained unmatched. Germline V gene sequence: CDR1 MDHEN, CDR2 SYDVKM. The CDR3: CASNGLDRAGGYTF. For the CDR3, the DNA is TGTGCCAGCAACGGGCTGGACAGGGCCGGCGGCTACACCTTC.

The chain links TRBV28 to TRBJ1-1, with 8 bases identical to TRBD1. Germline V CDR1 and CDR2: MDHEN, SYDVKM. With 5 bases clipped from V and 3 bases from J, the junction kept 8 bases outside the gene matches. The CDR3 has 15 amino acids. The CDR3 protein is CASSPTGEGDTEAFF. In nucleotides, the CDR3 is TGTGCCAGCAGTCCGACAGGGGAAGGGGACACTGAAGCTTTCTTT.

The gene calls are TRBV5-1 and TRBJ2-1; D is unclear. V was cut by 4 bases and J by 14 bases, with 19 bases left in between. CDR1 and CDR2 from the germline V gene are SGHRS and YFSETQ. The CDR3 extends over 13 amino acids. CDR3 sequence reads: CASSPARIPQEFF. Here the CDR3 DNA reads TGCGCCAGCAGCCCGGCGCGTATCCCCCAAGAGTTCTTC.

The DNA of the CDR3 is TGTGCCAGCAGTCAGACAGGGAGGGCGGTTCCAGCTTTCTTT. Residues: CASSQTGRAVPAFF. J is TRBJ1-1 and V is TRBV27; 7 bases match TRBD1. Germline CDR1 is MNHEY and CDR2 is SMNVEV (reference sequence). CDR3 length: 14 residues. Trimming took 5 bases from V and 10 from J; bases not matched to a gene: 13.

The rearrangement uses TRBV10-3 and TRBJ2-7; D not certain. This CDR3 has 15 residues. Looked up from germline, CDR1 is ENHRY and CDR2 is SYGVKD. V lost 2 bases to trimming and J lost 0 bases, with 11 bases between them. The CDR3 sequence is CAISEQPTTSYEQYF. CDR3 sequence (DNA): TGTGCCATCAGTGAGCAGCCAACAACCTCCTACGAGCAGTACTTC.

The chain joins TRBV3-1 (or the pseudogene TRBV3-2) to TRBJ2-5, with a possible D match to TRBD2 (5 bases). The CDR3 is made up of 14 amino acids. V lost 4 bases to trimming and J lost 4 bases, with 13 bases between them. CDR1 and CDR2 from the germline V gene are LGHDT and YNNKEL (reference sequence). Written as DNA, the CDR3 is TGTGCCAGCAGCCCCTCGGGGATTCCAGAGACCCAGTACTTC. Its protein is CASSPSGIPETQYF.

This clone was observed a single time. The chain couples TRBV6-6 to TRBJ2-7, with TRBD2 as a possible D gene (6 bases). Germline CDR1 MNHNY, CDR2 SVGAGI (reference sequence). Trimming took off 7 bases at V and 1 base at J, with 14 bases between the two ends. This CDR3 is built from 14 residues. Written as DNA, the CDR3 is TGTGCCAGCACTTCGGCTAGCGAATCCTACGAGCAGTACTTC. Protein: CASTSASESYEQYF.

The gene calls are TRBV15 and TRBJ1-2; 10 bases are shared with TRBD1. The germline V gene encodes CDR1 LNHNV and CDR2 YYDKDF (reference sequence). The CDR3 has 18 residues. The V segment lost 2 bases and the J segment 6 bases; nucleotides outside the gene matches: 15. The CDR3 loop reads CATSRTRTGGPPLHGYTF. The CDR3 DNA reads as TGTGCCACCAGCAGAACTAGGACAGGGGGACCTCCGCTCCATGGCTACACCTTC.

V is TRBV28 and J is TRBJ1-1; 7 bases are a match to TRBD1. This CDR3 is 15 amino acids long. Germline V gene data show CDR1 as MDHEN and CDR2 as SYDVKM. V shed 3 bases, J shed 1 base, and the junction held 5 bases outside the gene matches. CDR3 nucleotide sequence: TGTGCCAGCAGTTTTGGAGGGGGCGCGAACACTGAAGCTTTCTTT. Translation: CASSFGGGANTEAFF.

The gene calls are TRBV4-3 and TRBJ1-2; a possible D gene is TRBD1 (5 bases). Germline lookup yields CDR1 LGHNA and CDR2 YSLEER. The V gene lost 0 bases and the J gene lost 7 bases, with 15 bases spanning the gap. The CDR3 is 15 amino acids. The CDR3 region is CASSQDRGGSGGYTF. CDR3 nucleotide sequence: TGCGCCAGCAGCCAAGATCGGGGGGGTTCGGGTGGCTACACCTTC.

CDR3 bases: TGTGCCAGCGGGAGTAGTAGCCGCGATTCACCCCTCCACTTT. It specifies CASGSSSRDSPLHF. This chain uses TRBV7-2 with TRBJ1-6, with D unclear. Trimming removed 8 bases at V and 8 bases at J, with 16 bases between. The CDR3 has 14 residues. CDR1 is SGHTA, CDR2 FQGNSA, per germline.

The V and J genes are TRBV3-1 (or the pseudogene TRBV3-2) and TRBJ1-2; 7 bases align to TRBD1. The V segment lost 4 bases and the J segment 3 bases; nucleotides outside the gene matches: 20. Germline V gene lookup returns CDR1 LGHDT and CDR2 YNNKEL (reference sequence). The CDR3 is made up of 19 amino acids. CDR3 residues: CASSLSTTGDSASDYGYTF. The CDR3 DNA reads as TGTGCCAGCAGCCTATCGACAACAGGGGACTCTGCGTCCGACTATGGCTACACCTTC.

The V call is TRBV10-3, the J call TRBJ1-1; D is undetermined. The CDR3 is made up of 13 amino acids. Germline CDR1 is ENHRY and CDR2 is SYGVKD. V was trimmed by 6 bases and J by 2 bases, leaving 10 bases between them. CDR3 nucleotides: TGTGCCATCAGACTCGACCCTAACACTGAAGCTTTCTTT. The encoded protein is CAIRLDPNTEAFF.